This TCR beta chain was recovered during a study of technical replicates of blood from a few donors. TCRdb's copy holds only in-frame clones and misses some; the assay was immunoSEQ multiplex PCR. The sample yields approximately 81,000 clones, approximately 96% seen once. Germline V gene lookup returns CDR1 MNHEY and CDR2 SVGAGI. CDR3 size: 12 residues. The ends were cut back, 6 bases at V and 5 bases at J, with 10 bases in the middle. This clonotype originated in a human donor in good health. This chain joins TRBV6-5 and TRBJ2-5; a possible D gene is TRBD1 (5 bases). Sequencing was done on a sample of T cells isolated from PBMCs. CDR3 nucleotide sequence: TGTGCCAGCAGCAGGGATTGGGAGACCCAGTACTTC. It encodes CASSRDWETQYF.